The T cell receptor beta chain under discussion was sequenced for a study of T cells in Graves' hyperthyroidism and ophthalmopathy. General study points: Ophthalmopathy was told apart from stable hyperthyroidism by a 13 V-J model. For ophthalmopathy, model prediction preceded onset by a median about six months. Most clonotypes expanded in the thyroid (above 0.001) were also present in blood.

Amplified regions were TCR beta CDR3 sequences from RNA transcripts. With the HTBI primer set, the TCR CDR3 went through a first round of RT-PCR. TCRdb re-called the multiplex PCR reads through MiXCR, storing one row per CDR3 protein. The table shows about 640,000 distinct CDR3 sequences, with less than 25% occurring only once. The CDR3 length is 16 residues. The J segment lost 1 base and the V segment lost 1 base, leaving 1 base of the junction unmatched. The germline CDR1 and CDR2 sequences are KGHDR and SFDVKD. Of note for this clonotype: What it binds is unknown.

Ophthalmopathy in the patients scored at least 3 on Clinical Activity Score and at least 4 on NOSPECS grade, lasting under 3 months. Material: blood. The clonotype originates from a man aged 25-45 years with Graves' ophthalmopathy. The chain recombines TRBV24-1 with TRBJ2-2, with TRBD1 identical over 8 bases. The CDR3 reads CATSDLGQGNTGELFF. DNA of the CDR3: TGTGCCACCAGTGATTTAGGACAGGGGAACACCGGGGAGCTGTTTTTT.